The T cell receptor (beta chain) under discussion was sequenced for a study of OX40 agonist ivuxolimab in advanced cancers. For this clone: Its antigen is not identified.

The CDR3 contains 16 residues. Germline CDR1 is SEHNR and CDR2 is FQNEAQ (reference sequence). Trimming took 1 base from V and 8 from J; bases not matched to a gene: 11. General study findings and limits: In general, CD8+ T cells held more expanded clones than CD4+ did, on average.

Produced via immunoSEQ multiplex PCR; TCRdb's table is partial and in-frame only. The table lists around 94,000 clones, around 90% of them singletons. The sequencing here drew on CD4+ or CD8+ T cells sorted from blood, taken in a trial of the OX40 agonist ivuxolimab. The J gene is TRBJ2-1, the V gene TRBV7-9; 7 nucleotides agree with TRBD2. The TCR originated in an adult with an advanced solid tumor such as melanoma, head and neck, liver or kidney cancer. CDR3 in DNA: TGTGCCAGCAGCTTAGGTGGGGCGGGGGTCGCTTATGAGCAGTTCTTC. Protein product: CASSLGGAGVAYEQFF.